Shown below are 20 T cell receptor beta chains from a single sample sequenced in a study of T cell responses to AZD1222 COVID-19 vaccine. The assay was immunoSEQ multiplex PCR, and TCRdb's table has in-frame clones only and misses some. The table lists around 110,000 clones, around 93% of them singletons. Material: peripheral blood, obtained 28 days after the second AZD1222 dose. All receptors derive from an adult who received the AZD1222 COVID-19 vaccine.

As regards this clone: Other DNA sequences within the sample encode an identical CDR3. The V call is TRBV12-3 or TRBV12-4, the J call TRBJ2-2; D is perhaps TRBD1 (5 bases). This CDR3 has 13 residues. V was trimmed by 2 bases and J by 5 bases, leaving 6 bases between them. CDR3 loop: CASSLKGTGELFF. The DNA of the CDR3 is TGTGCCAGCAGTTTAAAGGGGACCGGGGAGCTGTTTTTT.

The count of this clone is one. This chain connects TRBV28 to TRBJ1-2; D is uncertain. Germline values: CDR1 MDHEN, CDR2 SYDVKM. This CDR3 has 18 residues. The V and J ends lost 2 bases and 2 bases respectively, with 21 bases between them. Here the CDR3 DNA reads TGTGCCAGCAGTTTAGCCCCCATATCCACATGGAACAACTATGGCTACACCTTC. This codes for CASSLAPISTWNNYGYTF.

Worth noting for this clone: Different DNA sequences within this sample yield the same CDR3. The V and J genes are TRBV7-2 and TRBJ1-5; D not certain. V lost 1 base to trimming and J lost 3 bases, with 1 base between them. Germline V lookup: CDR1 SGHTA, CDR2 FQGNSA. There are 12 residues in the CDR3. CDR3 residues: CASSLDNQPQHF. The CDR3 DNA sequence: TGTGCCAGCAGCTTAGACAATCAGCCCCAGCATTTT.

The chain is built from TRBV18 and TRBJ2-7; perhaps D is TRBD1 or TRBD2 (5 bases each). Germline loops: CDR1 KGHSH, CDR2 LQKENI. V lost 2 bases and J 4 bases, leaving 12 bases between the germline ends. CDR3 length: 14 amino acids. Here the CDR3 reads CASSPIEGSYEQYF. In DNA form, the CDR3 reads TGTGCCAGCTCACCAATTGAGGGGTCGTACGAGCAGTACTTC.

The chain joins TRBV5-6 to TRBJ2-5, with TRBD2 matching 11 bases. There are 15 residues in the CDR3. Germline loops: CDR1 SGHDT, CDR2 YYEEEE. Trimming cost V 3 bases and J 2 bases; bases outside gene matches: 3. The CDR3 nucleotides read TGTGCCAGCAGCTCTAGCGGGAGGACTCAAGAGACCCAGTACTTC. This translates into CASSSSGRTQETQYF. The full variable domain, in which reference TRBV5-6 and TRBJ2-5 provide the parts outside the CDR3, is DAGVTQSPTHLIKTRGQQVTLRCSPKSGHDTVSWYQQALGQGPQFIFQYYEEEERQRGNFPDRFSGHQFPNYSSELNVNALLLGDSALYLCASSSSGRTQETQYFGPGTRLLVL.

Here the CDR3 DNA reads TGTGCCAGCAGTTCCGCCCGGAGGGACAGGAACCACCGGTGGGACACCGGGGAGCTGTTTTTT. Translated, it gives CASSSARRDRNHRWDTGELFF. The V call is TRBV27, the J call TRBJ2-2; 8 bases are a match to TRBD1. The CDR3 contains 21 residues. Germline trimming cut 4 bases from V and 3 bases from J; bases unmatched to any gene: 22. Germline values: CDR1 MNHEY, CDR2 SMNVEV (reference sequence).

This clone was picked up a small number of times. The V and J genes are TRBV7-9 and TRBJ2-7, with 7 bases that match TRBD1. CDR3 length equals 16 residues. CDR1 and CDR2 (germline): SEHNR, FQNEAQ (reference sequence). J gave up 0 bases and V 2 bases, and 7 bases lay outside the gene matches. The CDR3 here is CASSLISWDSSYEQYF. Written as DNA, the CDR3 is TGTGCCAGCAGCTTAATTTCCTGGGACAGCTCCTACGAGCAGTACTTC.

The rearrangement links TRBV9 to TRBJ2-4, with TRBD2 matching 8 bases. The CDR3 has 20 amino acids. Germline assignment: CDR1 SGDLS and CDR2 YYNGEE. V lost 1 base to trimming and J lost 1 base; unmatched junction nucleotides: 16. CDR3 residues: CASSVSGRGEGEVAKNIQYF. The CDR3 DNA follows: TGTGCCAGCAGCGTAAGCGGGAGAGGGGAAGGGGAGGTGGCCAAAAACATTCAGTACTTC.

The chain recombines TRBV28 with TRBJ1-2; D not certain. Germline V gene data show CDR1 as MDHEN and CDR2 as SYDVKM. Trimming stripped 5 bases from V and 4 bases from J, with 11 bases between. CDR3 length: 13 amino acids. The CDR3 DNA reads TGTGCCAGCAGTACCCCAACAATCTATGGCTACACCTTC. Its translation is CASSTPTIYGYTF.

V is TRBV19 and J is TRBJ1-4; D uncertain. The V end was cut by 0 bases, the J end by 7 bases, with 9 bases between. Germline assignment: CDR1 LNHDA and CDR2 SQIVND (reference sequence). This CDR3 spans 14 amino acids. The CDR3 reads CASSIEVRSEKLFF. The DNA of the CDR3 is TGTGCCAGTAGTATAGAAGTGAGGAGTGAAAAACTGTTTTTT. The complete variable domain, with remaining parts taken from reference TRBV19 and TRBJ1-4, reads DGGITQSPKYLFRKEGQNVTLSCEQNLNHDAMYWYRQDPGQGLRLIYYSQIVNDFQKGDIAEGYSVSREKKESFPLTVTSAQKNPTAFYLCASSIEVRSEKLFFGSGTQLSVL.

The J gene is TRBJ1-4, the V gene TRBV28, with 7 bases identical to TRBD1. The germline gives CDR1 MDHEN, CDR2 SYDVKM. With 6 bases clipped from V and 4 bases from J, the junction kept 2 bases outside the gene matches. The CDR3 loop spans 13 amino acids. This CDR3 reads CASRRDSNEKLFF. In DNA form, the CDR3 reads TGTGCCAGCAGGAGGGACAGTAATGAAAAACTGTTTTTT.

The chain links TRBV19 to TRBJ2-2; D ambiguous. V dropped 8 bases and J dropped 5 bases, with 15 bases sitting between them. The CDR3 consists of 14 residues. In germline, CDR1 is LNHDA, CDR2 SQIVND (reference sequence). The chain's CDR3 is CASATGPDTGELFF. CDR3 nucleotide sequence: TGTGCCAGTGCCACTGGGCCTGATACCGGGGAGCTGTTTTTT.

The chain links TRBV2 to TRBJ2-5; D unclear. This CDR3 comprises 12 residues. The V gene lost 2 bases and the J gene lost 5 bases, with 6 bases spanning the gap. CDR1 and CDR2 (germline): SNHLY, FYNNEI. CDR3 in DNA: TGTGCCAGCAGTGAATCCCCCGAGACCCAGTACTTC. Encoded protein: CASSESPETQYF.

The J gene is TRBJ1-3, the V gene TRBV5-4; a weak D match, TRBD1 (5 bases). The CDR3 totals 16 residues. Trimming removed 0 bases from V and 2 bases from J, with 12 bases in between. Germline-derived CDR1 and CDR2 are SGHNT and YYREEE (reference sequence). The CDR3 loop is CASSLGAQGAGNTIYF. CDR3 nucleotides: TGTGCCAGCAGCTTGGGGGCCCAGGGCGCTGGAAACACCATATATTTT.

The V call is TRBV5-1, the J call TRBJ2-2; 7 nucleotides line up with TRBD1. CDR3 length: 16 residues. Trimming took 1 base from V and 0 from J; bases not matched to a gene: 3. CDR1 and CDR2 (germline): SGHRS, YFSETQ. This CDR3 is CASSLSQGANTGELFF. DNA of the CDR3: TGCGCCAGCAGCTTGTCCCAGGGGGCGAACACCGGGGAGCTGTTTTTT.

This clone turned up a few times. This chain connects TRBV6-1 to TRBJ1-1; D perhaps matches TRBD1 (5 bases). The CDR3 consists of 14 residues. The V and J ends lost 0 bases and 7 bases respectively, with 12 bases between them. Germline V gene data show CDR1 as MNHNS and CDR2 as SASEGT. The CDR3 DNA reads TGTGCCAGCAGTGAAGCAAGGGGTCCAATTGAAGCTTTCTTT. Translation: CASSEARGPIEAFF.

This clone was detected only a few times. The chain is built from TRBV2 and TRBJ1-2; D unclear. The V end was cut by 2 bases, the J end by 0 bases, with 4 bases between. Germline V gene data show CDR1 as SNHLY and CDR2 as FYNNEI. The length of the CDR3 is 13 residues. CDR3 in amino acids: CASSEQANYGYTF. The CDR3 nucleotides are TGTGCCAGCAGTGAACAGGCTAACTATGGCTACACCTTC. The full variable domain, with the rest looked up from reference TRBV2 and TRBJ1-2, is EPEVTQTPSHQVTQMGQEVILRCVPISNHLYFYWYRQILGQKVEFLVSFYNNEISEKSEIFDDQFSVERPDGSNFTLKIRSTKLEDSAMYFCASSEQANYGYTFGSGTRLTVV.

The rearrangement joins TRBV19 to TRBJ2-1; D gene unclear. The CDR3 sequence is 14 residues long. The germline CDR1 and CDR2 sequences are LNHDA and SQIVND (reference sequence). V was pared by 2 bases and J by 10 bases, with 15 bases between. Written as DNA, the CDR3 is TGTGCCAGTAGTATATCCAACCCTGGCTTAGAGCAGTTCTTC. This encodes CASSISNPGLEQFF.

This clone appeared a single time. The V and J genes are TRBV6-2 or TRBV6-3 and TRBJ2-7, with D unclear. The CDR3 has 14 residues. V was clipped by 0 bases and J by 2 bases, with 8 bases between them. CDR1 and CDR2 from the germline V gene are MNHEY and SVGEGT. CDR3 bases: TGTGCCAGCAGTTACTCAATTGTGGCCTACGAGCAGTACTTC. Its protein product is CASSYSIVAYEQYF.

The chain joins TRBV3-1 (or the pseudogene TRBV3-2) to TRBJ1-6; D is undetermined. This CDR3 is 12 amino acids long. V was cut by 0 bases and J by 10 bases, with 4 bases left in between. The germline V gene has CDR1 LGHDT and CDR2 YNNKEL (reference sequence). The CDR3 DNA reads TGTGCCAGCAGCCAAGAGCGATCACCCCTCCACTTT. Translated, it gives CASSQERSPLHF.